This entry lists 26 T cell receptor beta chains sequenced from one sample in a study of blood T cell repertoires in COVID-19. Sequencing was performed with immunoSEQ multiplex PCR; in TCRdb, only in-frame clones are kept and a portion is missing. Of 100,000 to 150,000 clones in the sample, approximately 85% were seen once. The specimen was peripheral blood. The receptors were gathered from a man aged 30 to 45 with COVID-19, enrolled during active disease.

This clone was observed a handful of times. The rearrangement links TRBV6-2 or TRBV6-3 to TRBJ2-7, with a possible D match to TRBD2 (5 bases). There are 14 residues in the CDR3. In germline, CDR1 is MNHEY, CDR2 SVGEGT. Trimming removed 2 bases at V and 3 bases at J, with 11 bases between. The CDR3 DNA follows: TGTGCCAGCAGTTACGAGGGAGACGGCTACGAGCAGTACTTC. It specifies CASSYEGDGYEQYF.

The chain links TRBV5-1 to TRBJ2-2, with D maybe TRBD1 (5 bases). V dropped 5 bases and J dropped 4 bases, with 15 bases sitting between them. The germline CDR1 and CDR2 sequences are SGHRS and YFSETQ. The CDR3 totals 15 residues. As DNA, the CDR3 is TGCGCCAGCAGTTCAGGGTCTGTCGTCACCGGGGAGCTGTTTTTT. Its translation is CASSSGSVVTGELFF.

The chain is built from TRBV2 and TRBJ2-3, with TRBD2 matching over 15 bases. This CDR3 comprises 16 residues. Germline CDR1 is SNHLY and CDR2 is FYNNEI. Trimming at V came to 6 bases and at J to 4 bases, leaving 5 bases not matched to a gene. The CDR3 DNA reads TGTGCCAGCAGGAGGACTAGCGGGGGGGCCGCAGATACGCAGTATTTT. Residues: CASRRTSGGAADTQYF.

V is TRBV7-3 and J is TRBJ2-3; 11 bases are shared with TRBD2. This CDR3 spans 15 amino acids. V trimming: 5 bases; J trimming: 2 bases; junction bases outside the gene matches: 3. Germline loops: CDR1 SGHTA, CDR2 FQGTGA. DNA for the CDR3: TGTGCCAGCAGCCGTAGCGGGGGGGCCACAGATACGCAGTATTTT. This translates into CASSRSGGATDTQYF.

This clone came up many times. The chain joins TRBV13 to TRBJ2-5, with a tentative D call TRBD2 (6 bases). From germline, CDR1 is PRHDT and CDR2 FYEKMQ (reference sequence). Between the trimmed V and J ends, which lost 1 base and 5 bases, there was a span of 8 bases. This CDR3 has 13 amino acids. The CDR3 coding sequence is TGTGCCAGCAGCTTAGAACGGGGGGAGACCCAGTACTTC. Protein product: CASSLERGETQYF.

The chain recombines TRBV27 with TRBJ2-7, with D perhaps matching TRBD2 (6 bases). The V end lost 5 bases, the J end lost 2 bases, and 19 bases lay between the germline ends. Germline CDR1 and CDR2: MNHEY and SMNVEV (reference sequence). CDR3 length equals 16 residues. CDR3 in DNA: TGTGCCAGCAGTCTCACCGGGACTGGCCTGACCTACGAGCAGTACTTC. It specifies CASSLTGTGLTYEQYF.

The chain carries TRBV5-1 and TRBJ2-7; 7 positions agree with TRBD2. The CDR3 totals 14 residues. Germline values: CDR1 SGHRS, CDR2 YFSETQ. Unmatched junction bases numbered 2, after V lost 2 bases and J lost 0 bases. In nucleotides, the CDR3 is TGCGCCAGCAGCTTCCGCGGGAGCTCCTACGAGCAGTACTTC. This codes for CASSFRGSSYEQYF.

V gene TRBV20-1 combines with J gene TRBJ1-2; the D is unclear. Trimming pared 3 bases from V and 1 base from J, leaving 12 bases between. The germline gives CDR1 DFQATT, CDR2 SNEGSKA (reference sequence). The CDR3 is 14 residues long. The CDR3 nucleotides read TGCAGTGCTAGTGCGGCACTAGATAACTATGGCTACACCTTC. Its translation is CSASAALDNYGYTF.

The gene calls are TRBV11-3 and TRBJ2-5; TRBD2 agrees at 15 bases. V was clipped by 5 bases and J by 5 bases; unmatched bases: 9. Germline V gene sequence: CDR1 SGHNT, CDR2 YENEEA. CDR3 size: 17 residues. This CDR3 is CASSIRTSGGAGETQYF. In DNA, the CDR3 is TGTGCCAGCAGCATTAGGACTAGCGGGGGGGCCGGGGAGACCCAGTACTTC.

This clone came up once. The chain couples TRBV7-2 to TRBJ1-6, with D tentatively TRBD1 (5 bases). The CDR3 is 17 amino acids. Between the trimmed V and J ends, which lost 4 bases and 3 bases, there was a span of 16 bases. Germline lookup yields CDR1 SGHTA and CDR2 FQGNSA. CDR3 nucleotide sequence: TGTGCCAGCAGCTCTCCGGAGGGGCCCCTCTATAATTCACCCCTCCACTTT. Its protein is CASSSPEGPLYNSPLHF. The full variable domain, completed using reference TRBV7-2 and TRBJ1-6, is GAGVSQSPSNKVTEKGKDVELRCDPISGHTALYWYRQSLGQGLEFLIYFQGNSAPDKSGLPSDRFSAERTGGSVSTLTIQRTQQEDSAVYLCASSSPEGPLYNSPLHFGNGTRLTVT.

This clone has at least ten counts. The chain is built from TRBV5-4 and TRBJ1-2; the match to TRBD1 covers 7 bases. The CDR3 is made up of 14 amino acids. The J segment lost 7 bases and the V segment lost 4 bases, leaving 10 bases of the junction unmatched. The germline V gene has CDR1 SGHNT and CDR2 YYREEE (reference sequence). The CDR3 region is CASSTQNRGAGYTF. The CDR3 DNA reads TGTGCCAGCAGCACCCAGAACAGGGGAGCTGGCTACACCTTC.

The chain recombines TRBV7-3 with TRBJ2-2; 9 positions agree with TRBD1. Germline trimming cut 5 bases from V and 7 bases from J; bases unmatched to any gene: 5. Germline assignment: CDR1 SGHTA and CDR2 FQGTGA. The CDR3 runs to 14 residues. The CDR3 DNA follows: TGTGCCAGCAGCCCAGGGACAGGGAACGGGGAGCTGTTTTTT. The encoded protein is CASSPGTGNGELFF.

The chain joins TRBV18 to TRBJ1-4; 7 bases map to TRBD1. Looked up from germline, CDR1 is KGHSH and CDR2 is LQKENI. J gave up 0 bases and V 6 bases, and 16 bases lay outside the gene matches. This CDR3 has 19 residues. The CDR3, as DNA: TGTGCCAGCTCGCCTTGGACCGGGACAGCTTTTTCAACTAATGAAAAACTGTTTTTT. Translated: CASSPWTGTAFSTNEKLFF.

This chain joins TRBV12-3 or TRBV12-4 and TRBJ1-3; a possible D gene is TRBD1 (5 bases). This CDR3 comprises 11 residues. Trimming took off 11 bases at V and 7 bases at J, with 12 bases between the two ends. CDR3 sequence reads: CAGFTGNTIYF. The DNA of the CDR3 is TGTGCCGGATTTACAGGCAACACCATATATTTT.

The chain joins TRBV7-9 to TRBJ2-1; D gene ambiguous. Germline lookup yields CDR1 SEHNR and CDR2 FQNEAQ (reference sequence). CDR3 size: 13 residues. V lost 1 base and J lost 5, with 6 bases in between. In DNA, the CDR3 is TGTGCCAGCAGCTTAGACAGTAACAATGAGCAGTTCTTC. This sequence encodes CASSLDSNNEQFF.

This clone occurred a few times. The genes are TRBV30 and TRBJ2-7; TRBD2 might be the D (7 bases). V was cut by 0 bases and J by 1 base, with 16 bases left in between. Germline lookup yields CDR1 GTSNPN and CDR2 SVGIG (reference sequence). The CDR3 runs to 16 residues. The CDR3 region has the DNA TGTGCCTGGAGTGTACGACGGGGGGCCGCTTCCTACGAGCAGTACTTC. Translation gives CAWSVRRGAASYEQYF.

This sequence joins TRBV18 and TRBJ2-7, with 8 bases aligning to TRBD2. J lost 12 bases, V lost 2 bases, and 3 bases had no gene match. Germline CDR1 is KGHSH and CDR2 is LQKENI. CDR3 length: 11 residues. The DNA of the CDR3 is TGTGCCAGCTCACCAGGGACTAGGCTGTACTTC. Protein sequence: CASSPGTRLYF.

The chain employs TRBV7-8 and TRBJ2-7, with 9 positions matching TRBD1. Per the germline V gene, CDR1 is SGHVS and CDR2 is FQNEAQ. This CDR3 comprises 16 residues. V shed 1 base, J shed 5 bases, and the junction held 9 bases outside the gene matches. CDR3 sequence: CASSLDPTGGRNEQYF. The CDR3 nucleotides are TGTGCCAGCAGCTTAGACCCTACAGGGGGCCGCAACGAGCAGTACTTC.

This clone was seen a few times. The genes are TRBV7-2 and TRBJ2-7, with D possibly being TRBD2 (5 bases). The germline gives CDR1 SGHTA, CDR2 FQGNSA. The CDR3 consists of 15 residues. V was shortened by 1 base and J by 0 bases, with 10 bases between the two germline ends. For the CDR3, the DNA is TGTGCCAGCAGCTTAGACCAGCGGAGCTCCTACGAGCAGTACTTC. Protein: CASSLDQRSSYEQYF.

This clone was recorded only once. The chain links TRBV18 to TRBJ1-1; D remains unclear. V lost 0 bases to trimming and J lost 11 bases, with 10 bases between them. Germline CDR1 KGHSH, CDR2 LQKENI. The CDR3 consists of 12 residues. The CDR3 DNA reads TGTGCCAGCTCACCACCGACCCGGGAGGCTTTCTTT. Its translation: CASSPPTREAFF.

The chain employs TRBV7-9 and TRBJ1-2, with 8 nucleotides matching TRBD1. V dropped 5 bases and J dropped 7; count of bases not matched to a gene: 6. The CDR3 runs 13 residues. Germline CDR1 and CDR2: SEHNR and FQNEAQ (reference sequence). CDR3 protein: CASSPWTGIGYTF. The DNA of the CDR3 is TGTGCCAGCAGCCCCTGGACAGGGATTGGCTACACCTTC.

The chain couples TRBV7-8 to TRBJ2-5; D is perhaps TRBD2 (5 bases). This CDR3 region has 15 residues. V was pared by 1 base and J by 2 bases, with 11 bases between. Looked up from germline, CDR1 is SGHVS and CDR2 is FQNEAQ. CDR3 amino acids: CASSLGGSGQETQYF. The CDR3 DNA follows: TGTGCCAGCAGCTTAGGAGGGTCGGGGCAAGAGACCCAGTACTTC.

The chain uses TRBV3-1 (or the pseudogene TRBV3-2) and TRBJ2-5; TRBD2 matches 10 bases. CDR1 is LGHDT, CDR2 YNNKEL, per germline (reference sequence). The V and J ends lost 4 bases and 9 bases, in that order; junction bases with no gene match: 17. CDR3 length: 17 residues. The CDR3 nucleotides read TGTGCCAGCAGCCCGACAGCGGGGGGGCTGGCCGGATCGCCCCAGTACTTC. It translates to CASSPTAGGLAGSPQYF.

The chain links TRBV9 to TRBJ2-1; 10 bases align to TRBD2. The CDR3 is 16 amino acids. After removal of 4 bases from V and 5 bases from J, the junction contained 9 bases not matched to a gene. Germline-derived CDR1 and CDR2 are SGDLS and YYNGEE. Here the CDR3 reads CASSPRLAGGNNEQFF. CDR3 in DNA: TGTGCCAGCAGCCCCCGCTTAGCGGGAGGAAACAATGAGCAGTTCTTC.

The chain uses TRBV7-8 and TRBJ2-3, with a weak D call TRBD1 (5 bases). CDR3 length: 15 residues. V was trimmed by 3 bases and J by 2 bases, leaving 12 bases between them. Per germline, CDR1 SGHVS and CDR2 FQNEAQ. CDR3 nucleotide sequence: TGTGCCAGCAGCTTTATGCGACAGCCCACAGATACGCAGTATTTT. Translating it yields CASSFMRQPTDTQYF.

The V call is TRBV5-1, the J call TRBJ1-1; perhaps TRBD1 as D (6 bases). This CDR3 has 16 residues. The V gene's germline CDR1 is SGHRS and CDR2 YFSETQ. V was pared by 0 bases and J by 5 bases, with 17 bases between. CDR3 sequence (DNA): TGCGCCAGCAGCTTGGGATACCCAGGGGTGTATACTGAAGCTTTCTTT. This sequence encodes CASSLGYPGVYTEAFF.